The T cell receptor (beta chain) under discussion was sequenced for a study of T cell repertoires in cytomegalovirus infection. Study as a whole: Through public TCR beta signatures, both CMV infection and matching HLA type were indicated. Study outcomes and limitations: Individuals carrying CMV plus the relevant HLA were identified by cumulative frequency of public TCR beta families.

A single record per CDR3 protein comes from TCRdb applying MiXCR to the reads. This sample has roughly 230,000 distinct CDR3 sequences, with 5% to 8.5% found just once. This clonotype occurred many times. Its specificity is unknown. The sample consisted of PBMCs. This receptor was obtained from a human donor in good health (CMV status not recorded). Some clones in this sample may be carry-over from other donors' samples.

Written as DNA, the CDR3 is TGCAGTGCTATCATTTTCATGGAGGGTTTATTCCAACATACCAATGAGCAGTTCTTC. Translation gives CSAIIFMEGLFQHTNEQFF. The chain joins TRBV20-1 to TRBJ2-1; weak D call: TRBD2 (6 bases). Germline V CDR1 and CDR2: DFQATT, SNEGSKA (reference sequence). With 4 bases removed from V and 6 bases from J, the gap between germline ends came to 31 bases. This CDR3 comprises 19 residues.